This passage covers 12 T cell receptor beta chains from one sample sequenced in a study of tumor-infiltrating lymphocytes in localized non-small cell lung cancer. Data came from immunoSEQ multiplex PCR; TCRdb stores just in-frame clones and leaves some out. The table lists about 16,000 clones, 55% to 70% of them singletons. The material sequenced was lung tumor tissue. These receptors all come from a human donor with non-small cell lung cancer.

The chain uses TRBV27 and TRBJ2-1; 10 nucleotides align to TRBD2. Germline CDR1 and CDR2: MNHEY and SMNVEV (reference sequence). The V segment lost 1 base and the J segment 7 bases; nucleotides outside the gene matches: 4. This CDR3 region has 15 residues. CDR3 in DNA: TGTGCCAGCAGTTTATGGAGCGGGGGGGGTAATGAGCAGTTCTTC. It is translated as CASSLWSGGGNEQFF.

This chain uses TRBV6-5 with TRBJ1-1, with D possibly matching TRBD1 (5 bases). This CDR3 has 13 amino acids. V lost 8 bases, J lost 7 bases, and 17 bases lay in between. Germline CDR1 is MNHEY and CDR2 is SVGAGI. The CDR3 region is CASWRQPPSEAFF. The CDR3 DNA follows: TGTGCCAGCTGGCGACAGCCACCGAGTGAAGCTTTCTTT.

By share, this clone ranks as medium-sized. Additional DNA sequences in this sample encode the identical CDR3. The V and J genes are TRBV5-1 and TRBJ2-7; tentatively, D is TRBD1 or TRBD2 (5 bases each). The V and J ends lost 3 bases and 2 bases respectively, with 9 bases between them. The germline CDR1 and CDR2 sequences are SGHRS and YFSETQ. The CDR3 covers 13 residues. In DNA form, the CDR3 reads TGCGCCAGCAGCTCCGGGACCGCCTACGAGCAGTACTTC. Protein sequence: CASSSGTAYEQYF.

This clone is a singleton in its sample. The chain combines TRBV12-5 with TRBJ1-6; D gene unclear. Trimming took 0 bases from V and 7 from J, leaving 4 bases between them. The CDR3 runs 13 residues. Germline V gene lookup returns CDR1 LGHNT and CDR2 FRNRAP. The CDR3 loop is CASGLVDNSPLHF. The CDR3 DNA reads as TGTGCTAGTGGTTTGGTAGACAATTCACCCCTCCACTTT. Filled out from reference TRBV12-5 and TRBJ1-6, the complete variable domain reads DARVTQTPRHKVTEMGQEVTMRCQPILGHNTVFWYRQTMMQGLELLAYFRNRAPLDDSGMPKDRFSAEMPDATLATLKIQPSEPRDSAVYFCASGLVDNSPLHFGNGTRLTVT.

The chain joins TRBV7-9 to TRBJ2-1; D tentatively fits TRBD1 or TRBD2 (5 bases each). The V gene's germline CDR1 is SEHNR and CDR2 FQNEAQ (reference sequence). The CDR3 runs to 15 residues. The V and J ends lost 3 bases and 10 bases respectively, with 19 bases between them. CDR3 DNA sequence: TGTGCCAGCAGCTTTCCCCGGACTGTCAGGGACGAGCAGTTCTTC. Translating gives CASSFPRTVRDEQFF.

J is TRBJ2-7 and V is TRBV4-2; 7 bases are a match to TRBD1. The germline gives CDR1 LGHNA, CDR2 YNFKEQ. Trimming took 1 base from V and 1 from J; bases not matched to a gene: 10. The CDR3 has 17 residues. CDR3 protein: CASSQGHQGDPSYEQYF. The CDR3 bases are TGTGCCAGCAGCCAAGGCCACCAGGGGGACCCTTCCTACGAGCAGTACTTC.

The chain is built from TRBV6-5 and TRBJ1-2; TRBD1 might be the D (6 bases). CDR3 length: 14 amino acids. CDR1 and CDR2 (germline): MNHEY, SVGAGI. The germline V and J ends were trimmed by 0 bases and 7 bases, with 12 bases remaining between them. The CDR3 protein is CASSYSRQVGGYTF. CDR3 in DNA: TGTGCCAGCAGTTACTCGAGACAGGTCGGTGGCTACACCTTC.

Turning to this clone: This sample also contains other DNA sequences that code for the same CDR3. The rearrangement joins TRBV15 to TRBJ2-1; the D is unclear. The CDR3 is 16 residues long. With 0 bases removed from V and 1 base from J, the gap between germline ends came to 10 bases. The V gene's germline CDR1 is LNHNV and CDR2 YYDKDF (reference sequence). CDR3 in amino acids: CATSRDRDVSYNEQFF. The CDR3 nucleotides read TGTGCCACCAGCAGAGATCGAGACGTGTCCTACAATGAGCAGTTCTTC.

V gene TRBV6-5 combines with J gene TRBJ2-4, with 7 positions matching TRBD1. This CDR3 has 14 amino acids. The V gene's germline CDR1 is MNHEY and CDR2 SVGAGI. With 6 bases clipped from V and 1 base from J, the junction kept 3 bases outside the gene matches. CDR3 DNA: TGTGCCAGCAGACTACAGGGGGCCAAAAACATTCAGTACTTC. It translates to CASRLQGAKNIQYF.

The V call is TRBV6-5, the J call TRBJ1-3; D might be TRBD1 (6 bases). In germline, CDR1 is MNHEY, CDR2 SVGAGI. The V end lost 4 bases, the J end lost 0 bases, and 10 bases lay between the germline ends. This CDR3 has 15 amino acids. CDR3 loop: CASSSQGLSGNTIYF. CDR3 DNA sequence: TGTGCCAGCAGTTCCCAGGGGCTCTCTGGAAACACCATATATTTT.

This chain connects TRBV5-1 to TRBJ2-7; D unclear. CDR3 length: 15 amino acids. V was cut by 0 bases and J by 1 base, with 11 bases left in between. Germline CDR1 and CDR2: SGHRS and YFSETQ. The CDR3 DNA reads TGCGCCAGCAGCTTGGAGTTCTACGAATCCTACGAGCAGTACTTC. Its protein product is CASSLEFYESYEQYF.

This clone has just a few counts. The rearrangement links TRBV27 to TRBJ2-5; D remains ambiguous. Deletions cut 3 bases from V and 0 bases from J, with 5 bases between. CDR3 length: 13 amino acids. CDR1 and CDR2 (germline): MNHEY, SMNVEV (reference sequence). The CDR3 sequence: CASSFGYQETQYF. CDR3 sequence (DNA): TGTGCCAGCAGTTTCGGGTACCAAGAGACCCAGTACTTC.